These 9 T cell receptor beta chains came from one sample sequenced in a study of blood T cell repertoires in COVID-19. The table came from immunoSEQ multiplex PCR; TCRdb's copy has only in-frame clones and leaves some out. The sample records roughly 150,000 clones, more than 85% being singletons. Material for sequencing was peripheral blood. The origin of the receptors is a woman of 80 years or more with COVID-19, enrolled during active disease.

The chain combines TRBV2 with TRBJ1-5; D gene unclear. This CDR3 has 14 residues. Per germline, CDR1 SNHLY and CDR2 FYNNEI. The ends were cut back, 1 base at V and 7 bases at J, with 11 bases in the middle. In DNA form, the CDR3 reads TGTGCCAGCAGTGAAGAGGCGGTGAAGCAGCCCCAGCATTTT. It codes for CASSEEAVKQPQHF.

The rearrangement links TRBV4-3 to TRBJ2-1; 14 bases are a match to TRBD2. The V and J ends lost 4 bases and 9 bases, in that order; junction bases with no gene match: 5. This CDR3 contains 15 residues. Germline CDR1 LGHNA, CDR2 YSLEER. The CDR3 loop is CASSPGTSGRSEQFF. The DNA for the CDR3 is TGCGCCAGCAGCCCCGGGACTAGCGGGAGAAGTGAGCAGTTCTTC.

The CDR3 here is CASTDRGAPVLVNTEAFF. The CDR3 coding sequence is TGCGCCAGCACTGACCGCGGCGCGCCGGTCCTGGTGAACACTGAAGCTTTCTTT. The chain employs TRBV10-1 and TRBJ1-1; D not certain. V lost 7 bases, J lost 0 bases, and 24 bases lay in between. Germline V gene sequence: CDR1 WNHNN, CDR2 SYGVQD (reference sequence). The CDR3 is 18 residues long.

The rearrangement uses TRBV6-4 and TRBJ1-5; D is unclear. The V gene lost 4 bases and the J gene lost 5 bases, with 9 bases spanning the gap. CDR1 is MRHNA and CDR2 is SNTAGT in the germline V gene. This CDR3 has 13 residues. CDR3 amino acids: CASSVNGDQPQHF. CDR3 sequence (DNA): TGTGCCAGCAGTGTAAACGGAGATCAGCCCCAGCATTTT.

V usage is TRBV5-1 and J usage is TRBJ2-5, with D perhaps TRBD1 (6 bases). Germline V CDR1 and CDR2: SGHRS, YFSETQ. This CDR3 is built from 14 residues. Trimming took 4 bases from V and 5 from J, leaving 15 bases between them. CDR3 residues: CASSIGQSMETQYF. The DNA for the CDR3 is TGCGCCAGCAGCATTGGACAGTCCATGGAGACCCAGTACTTC.

The V and J genes are TRBV6-5 and TRBJ1-5, with 8 positions matching TRBD1. V gave up 2 bases and J gave up 4 bases; unmatched junction bases: 4. CDR3 size: 15 residues. CDR1 is MNHEY, CDR2 SVGAGI, per germline. CDR3 nucleotides: TGTGCCAGCAGTTACACCCACAGGGGGAATCAGCCCCAGCATTTT. It codes for CASSYTHRGNQPQHF.

There are a few counts of this clone. The chain uses TRBV6-4 and TRBJ1-2; D may be TRBD1 (6 bases). This CDR3 has 15 amino acids. Germline V gives CDR1 MRHNA, CDR2 SNTAGT. The V and J ends lost 0 bases and 5 bases respectively, with 13 bases between them. The CDR3 is CASSDSYGQTYGYTF. The CDR3 bases are TGTGCCAGCAGTGACTCTTACGGACAGACTTATGGCTACACCTTC.

The V call is TRBV2, the J call TRBJ2-7; the match to TRBD2 covers 12 bases. The CDR3 has 15 amino acids. The V and J ends lost 6 bases and 4 bases, in that order; junction bases with no gene match: 7. Germline V gene data show CDR1 as SNHLY and CDR2 as FYNNEI. As DNA, the CDR3 is TGTGCCAGCAGCAGAGGACTAGCGGGACAATACGAGCAGTACTTC. Protein sequence: CASSRGLAGQYEQYF.

The chain is built from TRBV7-8 and TRBJ2-2; 9 nucleotides align to TRBD2. CDR3 length equals 15 residues. The V gene's germline CDR1 is SGHVS and CDR2 FQNEAQ. V lost 5 bases to trimming and J lost 5 bases; unmatched junction nucleotides: 6. The CDR3 protein is CASSEPGLATGELFF. The CDR3 bases are TGTGCCAGCAGCGAACCGGGACTAGCTACCGGGGAGCTGTTTTTT.